Sequencing of this TCR beta chain was carried out in a study of cytotoxic CD8 clonotypes in ibrutinib-treated CLL (dated by TCRdb to the early 2020s). Some background on the complete study: The cohort was composed of more than ten relapsed/refractory and roughly 16 treatment-naive patients; IGHV unmutated status was identified in 17 patients. Responses were partial in approximately 24 patients and complete in 2; after median approximately 69 months follow-up, roughly 14 stayed in remission and some twelve progressed. Response samples were obtained after a median of around 11 months of treatment, with a range of roughly 6 to 36 months. An average of 255,043 productive templates and 94,082 productive rearrangements was obtained per sample. Of the 70 to 90 people in the trial, roughly 27 had longitudinal samples available. Cryopreserved peripheral blood mononuclear cells were collected at three points: before therapy, at response, and at either sustained remission or disease progression. Patients were still on ibrutinib when every remission and progressive disease sample was collected.

The goal of deep resolution MiSeq sequencing was a depth between 1 in 1 million and 1 in 200,000 T cells, and coverage averaged 10x per clonotype. TCR beta libraries were generated with the immunoSEQ hsTCRB Kit. Per the authors' processing: Data were analyzed with ImmunoSEQ Data Assistant and ImmunoSEQ Analyzer, with V, D and J genes assigned per IMGT definitions. Clonality was computed as one minus normalized Shannon entropy of productive rearrangement frequencies, ranging from 0 to 1. Only overrepresented clonotypes making up at least 0.05% of the repertoire of each patient were included in the public clonotype analysis. Repertoires from approximately 13 age-matched healthy donors in immuneACCESS were used as clonality controls. TCRdb holds this immuneACCESS table with in-frame rearrangements only. Some clones are missing; in checked studies, unresolved V genes explain under half, and the rest has no known cause. V and J calls and clone size are copied from that table; D and trimming were computed from the DNA. This sample is represented by 76,000 or so clones; approximately 87% of them were singletons. The top ten hold approximately 35% of the sample.

About this clone itself: The clone's antigen remains unknown. No much larger clone exists at a distance of one base, and base qualities are not known.

The cysteine opens and the phenylalanine closes a CDR3 of 15 amino acids. The read is trimmed to its CDR3 DNA, 45 bases read in frame from base 1. V is clipped by 1 base and J by 4 bases, and the sequence between their germline boundaries is 10 bases long. Reading the germline V gene gives CDR1 MGHRA and CDR2 YSYEKL. According to the study, the label for this sample's time point signals: approximately 25 months on ibrutinib. For TCR beta library preparation, about 2 micrograms of genomic DNA was extracted from cryopreserved PBMCs. Longitudinal blood samples from CLL patients on ibrutinib monotherapy underwent high-throughput TCR beta sequencing. The patients took part in an open-label, single-center phase 2 trial of ibrutinib monotherapy. Paper-wide results and their limitations: Public clonotypes were found to be uncommon and were observed to contract or remain stable during treatment; the increase in clonality was shown to reflect expansion of private clonotypes at ibrutinib response. At ibrutinib response clonality went up, during sustained remission it held steady, and at progression it dropped back toward baseline. At baseline, clonality was higher than in age-matched healthy donors and showed a strong correlation with circulating CD8+ T-cell counts. Lymph node repertoires were not examined, and the timing of sampling was not matched between patients in sustained remission and those whose disease progressed.

The material was PBMCs, obtained after 24 months of ibrutinib treatment. The chain links TRBV4-1 with TRBJ1-4, with TRBD1 tentatively as D gene (6 bases match). This receptor was obtained from a human donor with chronic lymphocytic leukemia. The CDR3 amino acid sequence is: CASSQGGPGNEKLFF. The sequenced DNA is TGCGCCAGCAGCCAAGGGGGGCCCGGTAATGAAAAACTGTTTTTT.